Below, 4 T cell receptor beta chains from the same sample are listed, as sequenced in a study of PD-1 blockade in mismatch repair-deficient tumors. The method was immunoSEQ multiplex PCR; TCRdb's version includes in-frame clones alone and lacks a portion of them. This sample has some 100,000 clones; 65% to 85% occur once, and the top ten carry approximately 6.7%. Sequenced material: peripheral blood, taken less than 37 weeks after starting pembrolizumab. The receptors stem from an adult with mismatch repair-deficient cancer.

This clone has more than one count but fewer than ten. The J gene is TRBJ2-1, the V gene TRBV10-1, with D possibly TRBD2 on 6 matching bases. CDR3 length equals 15 residues. Trimming removed 4 bases at V and 2 bases at J, with 12 bases between. CDR1 and CDR2 (germline): WNHNN, SYGVQD (reference sequence). CDR3 nucleotides: TGCGCCAGCAGTGGACCGGGAGTGACCTACAATGAGCAGTTCTTC. It yields the protein CASSGPGVTYNEQFF.

The chain links TRBV4-3 to TRBJ2-7; D gene uncertain. With 0 bases removed from V and 6 bases from J, the gap between germline ends came to 27 bases. The CDR3 runs to 19 residues. Germline CDR1 and CDR2: LGHNA and YSLEER. CDR3 in DNA: TGCGCCAGCAGCCAAGATCCACCGGAATTGGCTAGTTTCTATGCCGAGCAGTACTTC. This codes for CASSQDPPELASFYAEQYF.

A single count supports this clone. The chain employs TRBV14 and TRBJ2-7; 9 nucleotides agree with TRBD2. Germline V gives CDR1 SGHDN, CDR2 FVKESK. The V segment lost 3 bases and the J segment 3 bases; nucleotides outside the gene matches: 6. The CDR3 sequence is 15 residues long. This chain's CDR3 is CASSHPAGGLYEQYF. For the CDR3, the DNA is TGTGCCAGCAGCCACCCAGCGGGAGGTCTCTACGAGCAGTACTTC.

CDR3 sequence: CASSGPGGTGGLSSTDTQYF. The DNA of the CDR3 is TGCGCCAGCAGCGGACCAGGCGGGACAGGGGGCCTTAGCAGCACAGATACGCAGTATTTT. The rearrangement joins TRBV5-1 to TRBJ2-3; TRBD1 agrees at 12 bases. The CDR3 spans 20 residues. V dropped 4 bases and J dropped 0; count of bases not matched to a gene: 15. The germline CDR1 and CDR2 sequences are SGHRS and YFSETQ.